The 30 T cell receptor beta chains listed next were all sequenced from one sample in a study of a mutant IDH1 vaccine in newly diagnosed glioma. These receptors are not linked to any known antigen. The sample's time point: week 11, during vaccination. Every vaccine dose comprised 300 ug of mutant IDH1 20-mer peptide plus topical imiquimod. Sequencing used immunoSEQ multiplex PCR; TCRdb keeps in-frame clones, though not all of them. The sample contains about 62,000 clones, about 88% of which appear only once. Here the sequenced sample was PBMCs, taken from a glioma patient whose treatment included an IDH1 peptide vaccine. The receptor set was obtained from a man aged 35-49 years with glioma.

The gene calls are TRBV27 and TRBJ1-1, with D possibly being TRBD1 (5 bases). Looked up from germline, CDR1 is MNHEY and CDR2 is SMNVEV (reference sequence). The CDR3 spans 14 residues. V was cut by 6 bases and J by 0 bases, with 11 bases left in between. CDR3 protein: CASRMTELNTEAFF. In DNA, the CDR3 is TGTGCCAGCAGGATGACAGAATTGAACACTGAAGCTTTCTTT.

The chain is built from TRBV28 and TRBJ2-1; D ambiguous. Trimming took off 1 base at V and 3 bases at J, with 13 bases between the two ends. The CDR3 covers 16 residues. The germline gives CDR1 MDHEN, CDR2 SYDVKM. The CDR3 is CASSLLARTYYNEQFF. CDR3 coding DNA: TGTGCCAGCAGTTTATTGGCCAGAACCTACTACAATGAGCAGTTCTTC. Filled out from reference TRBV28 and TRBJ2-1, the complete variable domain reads DVKVTQSSRYLVKRTGEKVFLECVQDMDHENMFWYRQDPGLGLRLIYFSYDVKMKEKGDIPEGYSVSREKKERFSLILESASTNQTSMYLCASSLLARTYYNEQFFGPGTRLTVL.

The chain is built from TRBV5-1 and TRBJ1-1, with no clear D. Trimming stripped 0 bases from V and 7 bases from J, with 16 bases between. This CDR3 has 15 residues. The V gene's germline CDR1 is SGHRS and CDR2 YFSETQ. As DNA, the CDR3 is TGCGCCAGCAGCTTGGAGAGGAAGGCATTGGGTGAAGCTTTCTTT. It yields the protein CASSLERKALGEAFF.

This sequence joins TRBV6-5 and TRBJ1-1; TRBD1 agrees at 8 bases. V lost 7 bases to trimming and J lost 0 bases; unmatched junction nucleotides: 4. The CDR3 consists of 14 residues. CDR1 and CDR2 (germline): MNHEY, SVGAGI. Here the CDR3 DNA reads TGTGCCAGCACCCCGGGACAGGTGAACACTGAAGCTTTCTTT. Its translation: CASTPGQVNTEAFF.

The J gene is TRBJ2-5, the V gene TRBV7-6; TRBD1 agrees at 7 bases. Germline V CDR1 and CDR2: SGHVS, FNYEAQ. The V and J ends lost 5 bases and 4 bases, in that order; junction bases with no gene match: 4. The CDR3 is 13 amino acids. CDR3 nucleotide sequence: TGTGCCAGCAGCACATACAGGGGAGAGACCCAGTACTTC. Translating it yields CASSTYRGETQYF. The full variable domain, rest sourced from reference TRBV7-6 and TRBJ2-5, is GAGVSQSPRYKVTKRGQDVALRCDPISGHVSLYWYRQALGQGPEFLTYFNYEAQQDKSGLPNDRFSAERPEGSISTLTIQRTEQRDSAMYRCASSTYRGETQYFGPGTRLLVL.

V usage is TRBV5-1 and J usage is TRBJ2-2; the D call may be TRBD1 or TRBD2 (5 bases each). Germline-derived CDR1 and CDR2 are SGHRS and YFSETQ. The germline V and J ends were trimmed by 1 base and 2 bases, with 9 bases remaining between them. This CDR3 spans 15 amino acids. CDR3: CASSLRGDNTGELFF. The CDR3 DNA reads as TGCGCCAGCAGCTTGAGAGGGGACAACACCGGGGAGCTGTTTTTT.

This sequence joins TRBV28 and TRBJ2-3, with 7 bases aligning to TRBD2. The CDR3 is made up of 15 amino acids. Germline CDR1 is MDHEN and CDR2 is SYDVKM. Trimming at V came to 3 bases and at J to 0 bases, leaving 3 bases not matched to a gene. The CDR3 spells CASSFWGGSTDTQYF. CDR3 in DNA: TGTGCCAGCAGTTTCTGGGGGGGTAGCACAGATACGCAGTATTTT.

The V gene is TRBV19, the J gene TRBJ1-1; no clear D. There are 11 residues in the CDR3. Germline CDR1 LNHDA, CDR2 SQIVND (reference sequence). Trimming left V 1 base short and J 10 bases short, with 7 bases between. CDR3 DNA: TGTGCCAGTAGTATAGCAGGCCGAGCTTTCTTT. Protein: CASSIAGRAFF.

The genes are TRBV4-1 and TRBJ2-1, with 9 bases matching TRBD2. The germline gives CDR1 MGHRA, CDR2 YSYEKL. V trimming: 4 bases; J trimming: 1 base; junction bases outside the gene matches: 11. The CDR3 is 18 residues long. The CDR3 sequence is CASSPVGSREGSYNEQFF. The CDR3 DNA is TGCGCCAGCAGCCCCGTGGGTTCGCGGGAGGGATCCTACAATGAGCAGTTCTTC.

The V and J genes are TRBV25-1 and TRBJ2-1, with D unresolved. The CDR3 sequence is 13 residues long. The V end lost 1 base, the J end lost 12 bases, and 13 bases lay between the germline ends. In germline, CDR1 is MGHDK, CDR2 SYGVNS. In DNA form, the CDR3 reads TGTGCCAGCAGTGAATTGGGTAGCCTGGGGCAGTTCTTC. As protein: CASSELGSLGQFF. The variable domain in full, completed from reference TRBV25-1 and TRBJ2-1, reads EADIYQTPRYLVIGTGKKITLECSQTMGHDKMYWYQQDPGMELHLIHYSYGVNSTEKGDLSSESTVSRIRTEHFPLTLESARPSHTSQYLCASSELGSLGQFFGPGTRLTVL.

CDR3 in DNA: TGTGCCATCAGTGAGCCCACCCCATGTAAGCAGTACGTC. This sequence encodes CAISEPTPCKQYV. This chain joins TRBV10-3 and TRBJ2-7; no definite D call. The CDR3 totals 13 residues. CDR1 and CDR2 from the germline V gene are ENHRY and SYGVKD. V dropped 2 bases and J dropped 8 bases, with 13 bases sitting between them.

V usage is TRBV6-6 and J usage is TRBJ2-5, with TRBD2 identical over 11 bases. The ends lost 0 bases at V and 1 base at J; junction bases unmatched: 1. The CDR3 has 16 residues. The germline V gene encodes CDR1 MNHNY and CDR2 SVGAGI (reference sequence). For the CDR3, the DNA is TGTGCCAGCAGTTACTCGGGACTAGCGGCCCAAGAGACCCAGTACTTC. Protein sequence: CASSYSGLAAQETQYF.

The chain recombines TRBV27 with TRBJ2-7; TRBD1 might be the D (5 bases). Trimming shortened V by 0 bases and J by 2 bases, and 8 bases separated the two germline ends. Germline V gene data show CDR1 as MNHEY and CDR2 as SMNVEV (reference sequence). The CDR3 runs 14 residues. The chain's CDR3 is CASSLSRATYEQYF. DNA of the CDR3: TGTGCCAGCAGTTTATCCAGGGCCACCTACGAGCAGTACTTC.

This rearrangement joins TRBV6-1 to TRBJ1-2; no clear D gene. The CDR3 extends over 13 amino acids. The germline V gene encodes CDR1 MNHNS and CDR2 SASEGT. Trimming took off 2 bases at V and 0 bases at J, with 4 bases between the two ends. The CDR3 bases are TGTGCCAGCAGTGAAACAGCTAACTATGGCTACACCTTC. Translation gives CASSETANYGYTF.

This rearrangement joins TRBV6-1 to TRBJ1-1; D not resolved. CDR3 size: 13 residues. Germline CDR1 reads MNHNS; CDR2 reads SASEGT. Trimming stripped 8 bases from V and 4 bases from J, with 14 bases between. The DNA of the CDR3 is TGTGCCAGCGCACCGGACGGCATCACTGAAGCTTTCTTT. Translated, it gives CASAPDGITEAFF.

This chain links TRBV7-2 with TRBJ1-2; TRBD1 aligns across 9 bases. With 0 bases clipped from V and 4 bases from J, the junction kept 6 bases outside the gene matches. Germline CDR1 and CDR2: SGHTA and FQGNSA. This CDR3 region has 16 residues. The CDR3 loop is CASSLAPDRGGYGYTF. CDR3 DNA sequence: TGTGCCAGCAGCTTAGCCCCGGACAGGGGTGGCTATGGCTACACCTTC.

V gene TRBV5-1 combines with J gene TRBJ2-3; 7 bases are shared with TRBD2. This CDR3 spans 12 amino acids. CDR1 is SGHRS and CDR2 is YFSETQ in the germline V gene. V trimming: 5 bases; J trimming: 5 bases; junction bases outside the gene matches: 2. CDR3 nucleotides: TGCGCCAGCAGGTCGGGGGGAGATACGCAGTATTTT. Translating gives CASRSGGDTQYF. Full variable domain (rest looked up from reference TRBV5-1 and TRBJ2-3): KAGVTQTPRYLIKTRGQQVTLSCSPISGHRSVSWYQQTPGQGLQFLFEYFSETQRNKGNFPGRFSGRQFSNSRSEMNVSTLELGDSALYLCASRSGGDTQYFGPGTRLTVL.

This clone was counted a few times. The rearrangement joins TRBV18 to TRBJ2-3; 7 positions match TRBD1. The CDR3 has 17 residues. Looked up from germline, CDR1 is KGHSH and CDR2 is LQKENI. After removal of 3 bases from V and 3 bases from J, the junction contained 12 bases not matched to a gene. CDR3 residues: CASSPPATGRGTDTQYF. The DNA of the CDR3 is TGTGCCAGCTCACCCCCGGCGACAGGGAGAGGGACAGATACGCAGTATTTT.

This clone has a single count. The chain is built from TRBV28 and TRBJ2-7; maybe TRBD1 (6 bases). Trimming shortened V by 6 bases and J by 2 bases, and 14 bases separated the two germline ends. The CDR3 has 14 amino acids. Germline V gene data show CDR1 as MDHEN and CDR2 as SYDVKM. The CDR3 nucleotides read TGTGCCAGCAGAGAGACAGGAAACCCCTACGAGCAGTACTTC. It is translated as CASRETGNPYEQYF.

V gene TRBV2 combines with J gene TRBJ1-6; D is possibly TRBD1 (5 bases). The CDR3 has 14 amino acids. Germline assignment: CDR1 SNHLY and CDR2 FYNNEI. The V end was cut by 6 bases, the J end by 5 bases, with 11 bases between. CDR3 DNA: TGTGCCAGCAGGTGGGACGGTAATAATTCACCCCTCCACTTT. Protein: CASRWDGNNSPLHF.

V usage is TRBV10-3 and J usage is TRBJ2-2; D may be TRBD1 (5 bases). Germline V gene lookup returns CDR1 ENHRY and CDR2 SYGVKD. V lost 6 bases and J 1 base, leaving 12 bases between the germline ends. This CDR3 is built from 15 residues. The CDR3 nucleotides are TGTGCCATCAGCTTCAGGGATTTGAACACCGGGGAGCTGTTTTTT. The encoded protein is CAISFRDLNTGELFF.

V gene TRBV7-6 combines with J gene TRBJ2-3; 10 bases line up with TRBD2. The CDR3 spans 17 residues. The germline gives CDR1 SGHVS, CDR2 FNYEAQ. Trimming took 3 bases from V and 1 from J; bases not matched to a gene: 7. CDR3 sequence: CASSLSSGGYRTDTQYF. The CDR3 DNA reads TGTGCCAGCAGCTTGTCTAGCGGGGGTTACCGCACAGATACGCAGTATTTT.

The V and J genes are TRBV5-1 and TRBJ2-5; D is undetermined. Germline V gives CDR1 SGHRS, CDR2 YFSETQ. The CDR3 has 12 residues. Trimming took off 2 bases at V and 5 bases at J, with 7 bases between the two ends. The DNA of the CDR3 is TGCGCCAGCAGCTTAGGGTGGGAGACCCAGTACTTC. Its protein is CASSLGWETQYF.

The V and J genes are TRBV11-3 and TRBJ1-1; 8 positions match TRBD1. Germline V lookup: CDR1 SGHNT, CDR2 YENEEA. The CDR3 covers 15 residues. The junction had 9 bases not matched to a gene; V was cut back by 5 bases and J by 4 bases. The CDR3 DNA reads TGTGCCAGCAGCATTACCGGGACAGGAGTCACTGAAGCTTTCTTT. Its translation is CASSITGTGVTEAFF.

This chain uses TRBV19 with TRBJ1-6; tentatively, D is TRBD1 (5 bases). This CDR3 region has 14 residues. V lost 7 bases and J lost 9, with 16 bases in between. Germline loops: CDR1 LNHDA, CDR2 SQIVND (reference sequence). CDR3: CASTLAGLGSPLHF. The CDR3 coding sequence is TGTGCCAGTACCCTCGCAGGGTTGGGTTCACCCCTCCACTTT.

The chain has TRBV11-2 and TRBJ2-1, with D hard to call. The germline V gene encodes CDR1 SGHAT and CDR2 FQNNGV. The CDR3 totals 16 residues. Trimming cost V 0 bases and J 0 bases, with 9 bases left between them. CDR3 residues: CASSLERQSSYNEQFF. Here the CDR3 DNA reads TGTGCCAGCAGCTTAGAGCGTCAGAGCTCCTACAATGAGCAGTTCTTC.

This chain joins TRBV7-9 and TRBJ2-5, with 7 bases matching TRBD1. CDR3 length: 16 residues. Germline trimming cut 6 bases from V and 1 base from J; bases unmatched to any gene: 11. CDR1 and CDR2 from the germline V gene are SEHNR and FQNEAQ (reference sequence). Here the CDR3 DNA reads TGTGCCAGCAGTTTTGGAAAGACAGGGACCCAAGAGACCCAGTACTTC. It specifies CASSFGKTGTQETQYF.

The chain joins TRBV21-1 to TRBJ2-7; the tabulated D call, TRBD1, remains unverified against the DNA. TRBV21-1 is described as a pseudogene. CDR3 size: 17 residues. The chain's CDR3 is CASSKELGAGISYEQYF. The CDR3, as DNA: TGTGCCAGCAGCAAAGAGTTGGGGGCCGGGATCTCCTACGAGCAGTACTTC.

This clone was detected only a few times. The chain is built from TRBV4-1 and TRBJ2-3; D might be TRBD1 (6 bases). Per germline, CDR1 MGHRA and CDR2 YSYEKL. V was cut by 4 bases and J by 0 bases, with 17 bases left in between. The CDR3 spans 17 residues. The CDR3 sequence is CASSRDYRDHSTDTQYF. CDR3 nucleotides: TGCGCCAGCAGCCGAGACTACAGGGATCATAGCACAGATACGCAGTATTTT.

CDR3 DNA: TGTGCCAGCAGCTTAGATTACGGTGGGAAACCCCGACAGTACTTC. This codes for CASSLDYGGKPRQYF. The chain carries TRBV7-2 and TRBJ2-4, with no clear D. V lost 1 base and J lost 13, with 20 bases in between. Germline loops: CDR1 SGHTA, CDR2 FQGNSA. The CDR3 has 15 residues.